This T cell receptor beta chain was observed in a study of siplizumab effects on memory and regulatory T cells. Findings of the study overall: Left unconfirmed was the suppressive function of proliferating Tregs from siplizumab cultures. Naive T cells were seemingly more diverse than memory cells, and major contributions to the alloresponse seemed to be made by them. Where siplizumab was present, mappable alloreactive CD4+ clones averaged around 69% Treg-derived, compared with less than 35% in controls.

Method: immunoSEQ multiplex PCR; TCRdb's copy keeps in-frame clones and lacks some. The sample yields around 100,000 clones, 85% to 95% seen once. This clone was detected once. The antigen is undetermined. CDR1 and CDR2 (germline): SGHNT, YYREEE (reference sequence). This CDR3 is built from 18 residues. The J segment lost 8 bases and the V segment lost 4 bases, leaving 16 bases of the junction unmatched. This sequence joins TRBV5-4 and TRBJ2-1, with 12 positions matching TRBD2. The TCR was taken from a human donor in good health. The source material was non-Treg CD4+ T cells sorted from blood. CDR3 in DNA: TGTGCCAGCAGCGGAACATCTAGGACTAGCGGGATGGACTATGAGCAGTTCTTC. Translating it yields CASSGTSRTSGMDYEQFF. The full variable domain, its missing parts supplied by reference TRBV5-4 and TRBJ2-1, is ETGVTQSPTHLIKTRGQQVTLRCSSQSGHNTVSWYQQALGQGPQFIFQYYREEENGRGNFPPRFSGLQFPNYSSELNVNALELDDSALYLCASSGTSRTSGMDYEQFFGPGTRLTVL.